Listed here are 9 T cell receptor beta chains from one sample, sequenced in a study of T cell responses to AZD1222 COVID-19 vaccine. Produced via immunoSEQ multiplex PCR; TCRdb's table is partial and in-frame only. This table has 92,000 or so clones, 90% appearing once. The sequencing here drew on peripheral blood, taken on day 0 of AZD1222 vaccination. The source is an adult in good health.

This chain links TRBV29-1 with TRBJ1-1, with TRBD1 identical over 9 bases. The length of the CDR3 is 15 residues. V lost 2 bases to trimming and J lost 5 bases; unmatched junction nucleotides: 9. CDR1 is SQVTM and CDR2 is ANQGSEA in the germline V gene. The CDR3 DNA reads as TGCAGCGTTGAAAGGAATACCGGGACAGGGACTGAAGCTTTCTTT. Amino acids: CSVERNTGTGTEAFF.

V is TRBV28 and J is TRBJ1-5; D remains ambiguous. CDR1 MDHEN and CDR2 SYDVKM come from the germline V gene. Trimming pared 2 bases from V and 2 bases from J, leaving 4 bases between. The CDR3 runs 13 residues. CDR3 sequence: CASSLLGNQPQHF. For the CDR3, the DNA is TGTGCCAGCAGTTTACTGGGCAATCAGCCCCAGCATTTT.

In regard to this clone: No conserved phenylalanine or tryptophan ends this CDR3, so it is likely a read error. The DNA is omitted, as the CDR3 cannot be located on it reliably, and the CDR3 follows TCRdb's listing. The V and J genes are TRBV21-1 and TRBJ2-7; no check of the table's D call, TRBD1, against the DNA was made. TRBV21-1 is reported as a pseudogene. The CDR3 is 12 residues long, counting both termini. The CDR3 sequence: CAINGGQASSHS.

The chain recombines TRBV5-1 with TRBJ2-2, with 8 bases matching TRBD1. CDR1 and CDR2 from the germline V gene are SGHRS and YFSETQ. This CDR3 spans 15 amino acids. Trimming at V came to 7 bases and at J to 5 bases, leaving 10 bases not matched to a gene. The CDR3 nucleotides read TGCGCCAGCGGGACCGAAAACAGGGGGACCGGGGAGCTGTTTTTT. It yields the protein CASGTENRGTGELFF.

The chain employs TRBV7-9 and TRBJ2-3, with a possible D match to TRBD1 (6 bases). Trimming cost V 3 bases and J 5 bases, with 12 bases left between them. From germline, CDR1 is SEHNR and CDR2 FQNEAQ (reference sequence). The CDR3 runs 14 residues. The CDR3 DNA is TGTGCCAGCAGCTTTGGACAGCTTGGAGATACGCAGTATTTT. Translating it yields CASSFGQLGDTQYF.

This rearrangement joins TRBV4-2 to TRBJ2-2; D is possibly TRBD1 (5 bases). Germline CDR1 and CDR2: LGHNA and YNFKEQ. The CDR3 is 15 amino acids. V gave up 1 base and J gave up 5 bases, with 11 bases separating them. CDR3 nucleotides: TGTGCCAGCAGCCAAGCTTCTAGGGGTACCGGGGAGCTGTTTTTT. Its translation is CASSQASRGTGELFF.

The rearrangement uses TRBV3-1 (or the pseudogene TRBV3-2) and TRBJ2-7, with 12 bases identical to TRBD2. V lost 2 bases and J lost 6; bases outside the gene matches: 20. This CDR3 has 20 residues. From germline, CDR1 is LGHDT and CDR2 YNNKEL (reference sequence). The CDR3 is CASSQSPTSGRRVRSGEQYF. As DNA, the CDR3 is TGTGCCAGCAGCCAATCCCCAACTAGCGGGAGGAGGGTGCGAAGTGGCGAGCAGTACTTC.

The chain employs TRBV5-4 and TRBJ1-2; TRBD1 is a possible D gene (6 bases). Per germline, CDR1 SGHNT and CDR2 YYREEE (reference sequence). This CDR3 comprises 16 residues. Trimming took 3 bases from V and 1 from J, leaving 16 bases between them. The CDR3, as DNA: TGTGCCAGCAGCTCGGATGGACAGAGACTTAACTATGGCTACACCTTC. Encoded protein: CASSSDGQRLNYGYTF.

The chain couples TRBV19 to TRBJ1-5, with D uncertain. Trimming cost V 2 bases and J 7 bases, with 15 bases left between them. The CDR3 contains 15 residues. Looked up from germline, CDR1 is LNHDA and CDR2 is SQIVND (reference sequence). CDR3 in amino acids: CASSISVEWQQPQHF. The CDR3 coding sequence is TGTGCCAGTAGTATATCTGTTGAGTGGCAACAGCCCCAGCATTTT.